This TCR beta chain was obtained from a study of T cells expressing NK-cell markers (TCRdb year 2020). In the study overall: TCR beta-chain repertoires were profiled in sorted CD3+CD56+NKG2C+, CD3+CD56+NKG2C- and CD3+CD56-NKG2C+ T-cell subsets from eight donors. Randomly selected healthy volunteers, three men and five women, were used as the eight sequenced donors. Of the eight sequenced donors, seven were found to be HCMV-seropositive and one was found to be HCMV-seronegative. Libraries were sequenced as 2 x 150 bp reads on Illumina HiSeq 2000/2500, MiSeq or NextSeq.

TCRdb names Illumina HiSeq 2000 as the instrument used. TCR beta cDNA libraries were made by 5'RACE template switching that added a universal primer site and unique molecular identifiers. cDNA synthesis was primed from the TCR beta constant segment, followed by two successive PCR amplification steps. Regarding the original processing steps: Reads were demultiplexed and grouped by UMI with MIGEC, and clonotypes were assembled and quantified with MiTCR. Only TCR cDNA sequences supported by at least two reads were kept to exclude erroneous sequences. The tcR package was used for downstream repertoire analysis, and clonotypes were matched across fractions by CDR3 nucleotide sequence plus V segment. VDJmatch was used to annotate antigen specificity against VDJdb, with one amino acid substitution in CDR3 permitted. Once TCRdb had reprocessed the reads, it stored one entry per CDR3 protein sequence and supplied no DNA. The V and J calls, along with clone size, are taken from TCRdb and not from the paper's own processing. This sample's records show about 460,000 distinct CDR3 sequences. The ten largest clones represent over 1.1% of the sample.

The paper as a whole reports these results and caveats: In over five donors, the dominant CD3+CD56+NKG2C+ clonotypes were among the top 10 CD8+ clonotypes and accounted for roughly 1.0-8% of CD8+ T cells. It remained unclear whether the expanded NKG2C-expressing T cell clones were specific for HCMV antigens. Those dominant clonotypes were again the most abundant among CD3+CD56-NKG2C+ cells in a few donors, at about 25-65%.

A remark on this clonotype: What antigen it recognizes has not been identified.

A commercial ELISA kit detecting HCMV-specific IgG in serum was used to determine HCMV serostatus. Ficoll density gradient centrifugation was used to isolate peripheral blood mononuclear cells from blood. The sequenced sample consisted of blood T cells: a sorted CD56 or NKG2C T cell subset, CD4+ or CD8+ T cells, or bulk PBMC T cells (not recorded which). This receptor was taken from a woman between 50 and 59 years old in good health. Donor details come from another sample of the same person, matched by shared clones.

The CDR3 corresponds to CSAGTQLAKNIQYF. This sequence uses TRBV20-1 and TRBJ2-4; TCRdb calls TRBD1, which cannot be checked without DNA. Per the germline V gene (reference sequence), DFQATT is the CDR1 and SNEGSKA is the CDR2. The CDR3 goes from the cysteine to the phenylalanine over 14 residues. No DNA has been recorded.